This TCR beta chain emerged from a study of spatial heterogeneity in lung cancer. The time point: sample taken at primary tumor resection. Without sorting, whole RNA was sequenced from tumor, nontumor lung or frozen PBMC. Germline V gives CDR1 LGHDT, CDR2 YNNKEL (reference sequence). J was trimmed by 0 bases and V by 2 bases; bases with no gene match: 5. The CDR3 sequence is 16 residues long. TCRdb passed the 5' RACE reads through MiXCR, listing each CDR3 protein once. The table records approximately 47,000 distinct CDR3 sequences, about 7.6% of them present only once. The receptor comes from a female donor with early-stage non-small cell lung cancer. The sample here was PBMCs, taken at surgery. This chain uses TRBV3-1 with TRBJ2-7; the match to TRBD1 covers 9 bases. CDR3 loop: CASSQQGTGFSYEQYF. CDR3 coding DNA: TGTGCCAGCAGCCAACAGGGGACAGGGTTCTCCTACGAGCAGTACTTC.